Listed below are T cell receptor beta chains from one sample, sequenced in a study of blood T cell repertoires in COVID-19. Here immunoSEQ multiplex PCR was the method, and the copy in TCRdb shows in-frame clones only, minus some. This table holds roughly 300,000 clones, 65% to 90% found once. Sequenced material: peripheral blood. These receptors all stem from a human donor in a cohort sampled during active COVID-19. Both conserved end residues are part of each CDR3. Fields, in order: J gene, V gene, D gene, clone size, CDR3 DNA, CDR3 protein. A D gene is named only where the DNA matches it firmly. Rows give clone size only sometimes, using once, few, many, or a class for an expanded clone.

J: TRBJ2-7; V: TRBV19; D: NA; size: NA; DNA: TGTGCCAGTAGTAGAGAAGCCCTCGGGGGGCAAAGCTACGAGCAGTACTTC; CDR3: CASSREALGGQSYEQYF
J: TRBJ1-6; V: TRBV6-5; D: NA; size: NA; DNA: TGTGCCAGCAGTTACTCGACGGGAGGGAATAATTCACCCCTCCACTTT; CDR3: CASSYSTGGNNSPLHF
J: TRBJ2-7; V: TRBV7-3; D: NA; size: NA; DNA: TGTGCCAGCAGCCCGACGGGGGTCGGCGAGCAGTACTTC; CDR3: CASSPTGVGEQYF
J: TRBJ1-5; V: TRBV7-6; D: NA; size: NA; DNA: TGTGCCAGCAGCTTAGGCCAGGGTTCAGATCAGCCCCAGCATTTT; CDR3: CASSLGQGSDQPQHF
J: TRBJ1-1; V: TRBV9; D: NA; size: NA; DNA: TGTGCCAGCAGCGTAGCCGGAGTGGGCACTGAAGCTTTCTTT; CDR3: CASSVAGVGTEAFF
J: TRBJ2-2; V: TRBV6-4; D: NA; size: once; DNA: TGTGCCAGCAGTGAATATGCGAACACCGGGGAGCTGTTTTTT; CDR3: CASSEYANTGELFF
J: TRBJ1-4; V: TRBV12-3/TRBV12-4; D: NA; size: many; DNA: TGTGCCAGCGGAGACAGTATTGAAAAACTGTTTTTT; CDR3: CASGDSIEKLFF
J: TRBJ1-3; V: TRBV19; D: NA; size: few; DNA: TGTGCCAGTAGTGACAGCTCTGGAAACACCATATATTTT; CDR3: CASSDSSGNTIYF
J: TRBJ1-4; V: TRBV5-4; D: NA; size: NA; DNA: TGTGCCAGCAGCCTGGGGGGGGTACGAGAAAAACTGTTTTTT; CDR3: CASSLGGVREKLFF
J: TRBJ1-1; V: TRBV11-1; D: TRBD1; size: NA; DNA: TGTGCCAGCAGCTACAGGGGCTTAAACACTGAAGCTTTCTTT; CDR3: CASSYRGLNTEAFF
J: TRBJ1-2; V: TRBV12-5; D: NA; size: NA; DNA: TGTGCTAGTGGTTTGCAGACTAACTATGGCTACACCTTC; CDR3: CASGLQTNYGYTF
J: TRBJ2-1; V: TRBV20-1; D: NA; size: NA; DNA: TGCAGTGGATCAGAGCGGAATGAGCAGTTCTTC; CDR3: CSGSERNEQFF
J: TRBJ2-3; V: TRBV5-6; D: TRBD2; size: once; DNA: TGTGCCAGCAGCCTGGCCAGCGGGGATCGCACAGATACGCAGTATTTT; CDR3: CASSLASGDRTDTQYF
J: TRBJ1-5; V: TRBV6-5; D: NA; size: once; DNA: TGTGCCAGCAGTTTCCGACTGCCCGGGGGCAATCAGCCCCAGCATTTT; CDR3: CASSFRLPGGNQPQHF
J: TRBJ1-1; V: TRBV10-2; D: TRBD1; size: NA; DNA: TGCGCCAGCAGGGGGACGACAGGGATGGGGACTGAAGCTTTCTTT; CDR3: CASRGTTGMGTEAFF
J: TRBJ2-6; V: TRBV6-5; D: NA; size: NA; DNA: TGTGCCAGCAGTTACGTGTTACAATCTGGGGCCAACGTCCTGACTTTC; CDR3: CASSYVLQSGANVLTF
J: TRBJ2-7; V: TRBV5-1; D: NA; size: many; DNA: TGCGCCAGCAGCCTACGTGGGCGGGACTACGAGCAGTACTTC; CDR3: CASSLRGRDYEQYF
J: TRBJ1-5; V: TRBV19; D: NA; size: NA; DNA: TGTGCCAGTAGTGGGAGGCCTAGTCAGCCCCAGCATTTT; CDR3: CASSGRPSQPQHF
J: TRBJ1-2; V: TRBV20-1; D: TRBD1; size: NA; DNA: TGCAGTGCTAGTAGCAGGGGGCGACTCCCTGGCTACACCTTC; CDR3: CSASSRGRLPGYTF
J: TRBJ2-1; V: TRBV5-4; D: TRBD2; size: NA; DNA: TGTGCCAGCAGTGAGCGGGGGGAGGACTACAATGAGCAGTTCTTC; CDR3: CASSERGEDYNEQFF
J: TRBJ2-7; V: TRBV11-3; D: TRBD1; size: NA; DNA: TGTGCCAGCAGCACCGGGACAGGGGGGGTTAGAGACTACGAGCAGTACTTC; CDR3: CASSTGTGGVRDYEQYF
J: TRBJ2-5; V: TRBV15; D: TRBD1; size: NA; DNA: TGTGCCACCAGCAGAGATCGGACAGGGTCCGAGACCCAGTACTTC; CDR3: CATSRDRTGSETQYF
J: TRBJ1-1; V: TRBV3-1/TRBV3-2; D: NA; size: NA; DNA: TGTGCCAGCAGCCAAGCCAGCGGAAAAGCTTTCTTT; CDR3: CASSQASGKAFF
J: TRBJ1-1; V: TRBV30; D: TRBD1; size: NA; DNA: TGTGCCTGGAGTGACAGGGGGAGGACTGAAGCTTTCTTT; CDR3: CAWSDRGRTEAFF
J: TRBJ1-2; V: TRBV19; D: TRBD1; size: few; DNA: TGTGCCAGTAGTACGGAGGGACAGGCCTGGACCTACGGCTACACCTTC; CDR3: CASSTEGQAWTYGYTF
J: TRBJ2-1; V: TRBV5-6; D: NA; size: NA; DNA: TGTGCCAGCAGCTTGCTTGGGCACAATGAGCAGTTCTTC; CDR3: CASSLLGHNEQFF
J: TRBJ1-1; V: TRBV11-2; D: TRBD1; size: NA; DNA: TGTGCCAGCAGCCTGGTCCCGGGACAGGTAGCGGACACTGAAGCTTTCTTT; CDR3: CASSLVPGQVADTEAFF
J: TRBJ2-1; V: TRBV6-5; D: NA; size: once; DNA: TGTGCCAGCAGTTACCCAGACAATGAGCAGTTCTTC; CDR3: CASSYPDNEQFF
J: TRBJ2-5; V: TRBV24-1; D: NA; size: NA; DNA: TGTGCCACCAGTGAAAACAGTCAAGAGACCCAGTACTTC; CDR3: CATSENSQETQYF
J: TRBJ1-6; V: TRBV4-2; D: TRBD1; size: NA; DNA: TGTGCCAGCAGGGAGGAGGGGACAGGTAATTCACCCCTCCACTTT; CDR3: CASREEGTGNSPLHF
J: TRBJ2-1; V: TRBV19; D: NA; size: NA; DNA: TGTGCCAGTAGTATAGATCCTGGGGCTAGCGCGAGCTCCTACAATGAGCAGTTCTTC; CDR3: CASSIDPGASASSYNEQFF
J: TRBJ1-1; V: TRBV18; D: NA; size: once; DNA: TGTGCCAGCTCACGATCGACCGGGACTGCGAACACTGAAGCTTTCTTT; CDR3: CASSRSTGTANTEAFF
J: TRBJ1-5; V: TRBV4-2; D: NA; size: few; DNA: TGTGCCAGCAGCCCCACACAGGGTAGCAATCAGCCCCAGCATTTT; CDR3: CASSPTQGSNQPQHF
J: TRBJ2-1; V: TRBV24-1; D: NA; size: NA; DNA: TGTGCCACCAGTGACCCCGGGACTCAGACCTACAATGAGCAGTTCTTC; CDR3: CATSDPGTQTYNEQFF
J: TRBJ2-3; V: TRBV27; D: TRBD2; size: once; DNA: TGTGCCAGCAGTTTATCATTAGCGGGGGCCACAGATACGCAGTATTTT; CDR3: CASSLSLAGATDTQYF
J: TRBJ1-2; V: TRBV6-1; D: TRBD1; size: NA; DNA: TGTGCCAGCAGTGAAGGGCAGGGGGTAGGTGGCTACACCTTC; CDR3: CASSEGQGVGGYTF
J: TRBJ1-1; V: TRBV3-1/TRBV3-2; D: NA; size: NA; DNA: TGTGCCAGCAGCCTTGACAGGACGAACACTGAAGCTTTCTTT; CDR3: CASSLDRTNTEAFF
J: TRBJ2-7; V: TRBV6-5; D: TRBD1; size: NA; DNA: TGTGCCAGCAGCCGGACAGGGTACTACGAGCAGTACTTC; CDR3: CASSRTGYYEQYF
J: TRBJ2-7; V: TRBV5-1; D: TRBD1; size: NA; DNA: TGCGCCAGCTCCGGGACAGCGAGCTACGAGCAGTACTTC; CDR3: CASSGTASYEQYF
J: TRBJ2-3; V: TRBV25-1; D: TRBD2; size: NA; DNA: TGTGCCAGCATGCGGGGGGGGTTGGCAGATACGCAGTATTTT; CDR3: CASMRGGLADTQYF
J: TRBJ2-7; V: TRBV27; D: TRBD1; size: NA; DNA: TGTGCCAGCAGGTCCGGACAGGACTTAAACGAGCAGTACTTC; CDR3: CASRSGQDLNEQYF